This T cell receptor beta chain originates from a study of response to subunit inactivated influenza vaccine. In TCRdb, the RT-PCR reads were re-called with MiXCR into one record per CDR3 protein. Of hundreds of thousands of distinct CDR3 sequences listed, over 25% were seen once; the top ten hold approximately 2%. This clonotype was found a few times. The CDR3 runs 15 residues. V shed 4 bases and J shed 0 bases, with 14 bases lying between them. Germline CDR1 SQVTM, CDR2 ANQGSEA. Sequencing was performed on CD4+ T cells sorted from PBMCs, taken 4 to 6 days after vaccination. This chain links TRBV29-1 with TRBJ2-3; the D gene is possibly TRBD2 (5 bases). The sequence came from a man between 45 and 60 years old who received an inactivated influenza vaccine. CDR3 in DNA: TGCAGCGTTGGGGCAGGACTCACTAGCACAGATACGCAGTATTTT. Protein: CSVGAGLTSTDTQYF.